This entry concerns a single T cell receptor beta chain. The data were obtained in a study of blood T cell repertoires in COVID-19. At the level of the study: The United States, Italy and Spain provided the acute and convalescent COVID-19 samples. From T cells, B-cell-depleted T cells, or PBMCs came the material, which was cDNA or gDNA.

The germline CDR1 and CDR2 sequences are MNHEY and SVGEGT. The CDR3 loop spans 14 amino acids. Deletions cut 2 bases from V and 4 bases from J, with 11 bases between. Per the authors' pipeline: How many nucleated cells were present was estimated from reference gene primer amplification. Profiling relied on immunoSEQ multiplex PCR, and the TCRdb table lists in-frame clones only, not all of them. V and J calls and clone size are as listed in that table; D and trimming were resolved from the DNA. The sample shows about 160,000 clones, 86% of them seen only once. The sequencing sample was made of peripheral blood. V usage is TRBV6-2 or TRBV6-3 and J usage is TRBJ1-1; D call uncertain. This receptor was identified in a woman in her 70s with acute or convalescent COVID-19. The CDR3 DNA reads as TGTGCCAGCAGTTACCCTCACCGGGGCACTGAAGCTTTCTTT. This translates into CASSYPHRGTEAFF.